This TCR beta chain originates from a study of shared clonotypes between healthy human individuals. Study-level findings and limits: Naive subsets generally had larger estimated richness than memory subsets. When compared with the clonotypes that were shared by all four sorted-subset donors, the non-shared clonotypes turned out to have lower generation probabilities. The represented genetic and exposure-history diversity was limited by the small number of donors.

The CDR3 contains 15 residues. The germline gives CDR1 SQVTM, CDR2 ANQGSEA. With 4 bases removed from V and 1 base from J, the gap between germline ends came to 17 bases. About this clone: Its specificity is unknown.

The naive CD8 population came from CD45RO-negative cells selected for CCR7, without terminally differentiated effector memory CD45RA+ cells. This table comes from immunoSEQ multiplex PCR, and its TCRdb copy is limited to in-frame clones, with some not included. The repertoire holds just over 2,000,000 clones, with approximately 94% as singletons. The sequenced material came from naive CD8+ T cells sorted from blood. The clonotype originates from a man aged 18 to 29 in good health. The rearrangement links TRBV29-1 to TRBJ2-7; D is uncertain. Here the CDR3 reads CSVVNPQAPSYEQYF. The CDR3 nucleotides are TGCAGCGTTGTAAACCCCCAGGCACCTTCCTACGAGCAGTACTTC.